This paragraph reports one TCR beta chain. Its antigen is unidentified. Within the sample, other DNA sequences also encode this same CDR3. Generated by immunoSEQ multiplex PCR, the TCRdb table keeps only in-frame clones and is missing some. The data hold about 150,000 clones, with roughly nine tenths observed a single time. In germline, CDR1 is SEHNR, CDR2 FQNEAQ (reference sequence). The CDR3 totals 16 residues. The V end was cut by 0 bases, the J end by 1 base, with 10 bases between. The data stem from a study of T cell responses to AZD1222 COVID-19 vaccine. Findings and limits, study-wide: Donor demographics were predominantly white British with a female majority; clonal diversity may be underestimated. Without day 14 samples, only post-peak T cell repertoires were studied. Spike as a whole was targeted by vaccine-associated CD4 TCRs, dominant at 160-218 and 743-854.

The origin of this receptor is an adult in good health. Sequenced here: peripheral blood, sampled on day 0 of MenACWY control vaccination. V usage is TRBV7-9 and J usage is TRBJ2-1; weak D call: TRBD2 (5 bases). The CDR3 sequence: CASSLALAGSYNEQFF. As DNA, the CDR3 is TGTGCCAGCAGCTTAGCCCTTGCGGGTTCCTACAATGAGCAGTTCTTC.